This record covers a single TCR beta chain. This sample was taken from a study of blood T cell repertoires in COVID-19. This CDR3 has 18 amino acids. Trimming cost V 3 bases and J 1 base, with 22 bases left between them. Germline-derived CDR1 and CDR2 are MNHNS and SASEGT. The protocol was immunoSEQ multiplex PCR, while the TCRdb copy is restricted to in-frame clones and leaves out a portion. This table has 450,000 to 500,000 clones, approximately 85% appearing once. Sequencing used peripheral blood. This sequence was found in a human donor in a cohort sampled during active COVID-19. This chain links TRBV6-1 with TRBJ2-7; no reliable D call. The DNA for the CDR3 is TGTGCCAGCAGTGAGCAGGTTTTTTTCCGGCTGCCGTCCTACGAGCAGTACTTC. This codes for CASSEQVFFRLPSYEQYF.